The 11 T cell receptor beta chains below come from one sample, sequenced in a study of T cells in tuberculosis. Sequencing used immunoSEQ multiplex PCR; TCRdb keeps in-frame clones, though not all of them. Of tens of thousands of clones listed, 90% to 95% are singletons. Material: PBMCs. The source of these receptors is a donor aged 10 to 29 with latent tuberculosis or without tuberculosis infection.

This chain joins TRBV6-6 and TRBJ1-6; no clear D gene. V lost 0 bases, J lost 5 bases, and 11 bases lay in between. Per the germline V gene, CDR1 is MNHNY and CDR2 is SVGAGI (reference sequence). The CDR3 contains 16 residues. CDR3 sequence (DNA): TGTGCCAGCAGTTACTCGATAGCTCCAAATAATTCACCCCTCCACTTT. Protein: CASSYSIAPNNSPLHF.

The genes are TRBV6-1 and TRBJ2-2, with D uncertain. This CDR3 is built from 12 residues. V lost 7 bases and J lost 7, with 10 bases in between. CDR1 is MNHNS, CDR2 SASEGT, per germline. The DNA of the CDR3 is TGTGCCAGCAAATGGAGAGTCGGGGAGCTGTTTTTT. It yields the protein CASKWRVGELFF.

The CDR3 coding sequence is TGTGCCAGCAGTTTGGGTACTAACAATGAGCAGTTCTTC. As protein: CASSLGTNNEQFF. The V call is TRBV27, the J call TRBJ2-1; unclear D gene. Germline V lookup: CDR1 MNHEY, CDR2 SMNVEV (reference sequence). Trimming stripped 3 bases from V and 5 bases from J, with 8 bases between. The length of the CDR3 is 13 residues.

The chain links TRBV5-4 to TRBJ1-6; D remains ambiguous. CDR3 length equals 13 residues. Trimming took off 0 bases at V and 7 bases at J, with 5 bases between the two ends. Germline CDR1 is SGHNT and CDR2 is YYREEE (reference sequence). CDR3: CASSLGQNSPLHF. In nucleotides, the CDR3 is TGTGCCAGCAGCTTGGGTCAGAATTCACCCCTCCACTTT.

This chain connects TRBV29-1 to TRBJ2-1; unclear D gene. CDR1 and CDR2 from the germline V gene are SQVTM and ANQGSEA. Trimming shortened V by 6 bases and J by 1 base, and 16 bases separated the two germline ends. The CDR3 spans 15 residues. The CDR3 sequence: CSVPVPYYSYNEQFF. CDR3 DNA: TGCAGCGTCCCGGTGCCGTATTATTCCTACAATGAGCAGTTCTTC.

The gene calls are TRBV29-1 and TRBJ1-5, with a weak D call TRBD1 (6 bases). CDR3 length: 15 amino acids. The V end lost 7 bases, the J end lost 4 bases, and 20 bases lay between the germline ends. Germline CDR1 is SQVTM and CDR2 is ANQGSEA. CDR3 in amino acids: CSAPEGEKWNQPQHF. The DNA for the CDR3 is TGCAGCGCACCAGAGGGGGAAAAGTGGAATCAGCCCCAGCATTTT.

This clone has only one observation. The chain uses TRBV18 and TRBJ1-1; TRBD1 agrees at 7 bases. Trimming at V came to 6 bases and at J to 3 bases, leaving 7 bases not matched to a gene. Germline V gene lookup returns CDR1 KGHSH and CDR2 LQKENI. The CDR3 is 14 amino acids. CDR3 loop: CASSQQGRDTEAFF. CDR3 DNA sequence: TGTGCCAGCTCTCAACAGGGGCGGGACACTGAAGCTTTCTTT.

The chain joins TRBV13 to TRBJ2-5; the match to TRBD2 covers 7 bases. Germline CDR1 and CDR2: PRHDT and FYEKMQ (reference sequence). The CDR3 loop spans 13 amino acids. Trimming cost V 9 bases and J 2 bases; bases outside gene matches: 6. The CDR3 bases are TGTGCCAGTCAAAGCGGGGTACAAGAGACCCAGTACTTC. Its protein product is CASQSGVQETQYF.

J is TRBJ2-7 and V is TRBV5-5, with a possible D match to TRBD1 (5 bases). With 4 bases removed from V and 4 bases from J, the gap between germline ends came to 21 bases. The CDR3 consists of 16 residues. CDR1 and CDR2 from the germline V gene are SGHKS and YYEKEE (reference sequence). CDR3 bases: TGTGCCAGCAGCGGATTCAGGGCTGTTGGGGCATACGAGCAGTACTTC. Translating gives CASSGFRAVGAYEQYF.

CDR3 bases: TGTGCCTGGATCCCGACAGGGGCGGATTCGGCTAACTATGGCTACACCTTC. Protein sequence: CAWIPTGADSANYGYTF. This rearrangement joins TRBV30 to TRBJ1-2, with 8 nucleotides matching TRBD1. V lost 4 bases, J lost 0 bases, and 13 bases stayed unmatched. This CDR3 has 17 residues. Germline V lookup: CDR1 GTSNPN, CDR2 SVGIG (reference sequence).

This rearrangement joins TRBV12-5 to TRBJ2-2; 7 nucleotides agree with TRBD1. Germline V gene data show CDR1 as LGHNT and CDR2 as FRNRAP. V trimming: 2 bases; J trimming: 4 bases; junction bases outside the gene matches: 13. This CDR3 is 18 amino acids long. DNA of the CDR3: TGTGCTAGTGGTTTGCCCTTAGGCGGACAGGCAGGCACCGGGGAGCTGTTTTTT. This gives the protein CASGLPLGGQAGTGELFF.